What follows are 15 T cell receptor beta chains derived from one specimen sequenced in a study of T cell responses to AZD1222 COVID-19 vaccine. TCRdb keeps only in-frame clones here, not all; method: immunoSEQ multiplex PCR. Among about 140,000 clones listed, roughly 93% were seen once. Material: peripheral blood, obtained on day 0 of MenACWY control vaccination. The receptors derive from an adult in good health.

This clone was detected only once. The rearrangement joins TRBV28 to TRBJ1-1; 7 nucleotides agree with TRBD1. V was pared by 8 bases and J by 1 base, with 10 bases of the junction left unmatched. This CDR3 contains 15 residues. Germline V gene sequence: CDR1 MDHEN, CDR2 SYDVKM. CDR3 loop: CASGRRTGRNTEAFF. The CDR3, as DNA: TGTGCCAGCGGGAGACGGACAGGCAGGAACACTGAAGCTTTCTTT.

This chain joins TRBV10-3 and TRBJ2-5; possible D gene TRBD2, 7 bases. This CDR3 spans 15 amino acids. Trimming left V 3 bases short and J 5 bases short, with 16 bases between. CDR1 and CDR2 (germline): ENHRY, SYGVKD. In DNA, the CDR3 is TGTGCCATCAGTGACAAAAACAGGGAGGGGGAGACCCAGTACTTC. Residues: CAISDKNREGETQYF.

The gene calls are TRBV7-2 and TRBJ1-4, with D hard to call. Germline CDR1 is SGHTA and CDR2 is FQGNSA. Trimming removed 3 bases at V and 8 bases at J, with 10 bases between. The CDR3 loop spans 13 amino acids. CDR3 sequence: CASSLVIREKLFF. The CDR3 bases are TGTGCCAGCAGCTTGGTTATCAGGGAAAAACTGTTTTTT.

The V and J genes are TRBV6-4 and TRBJ2-1; the match to TRBD2 covers 10 bases. The CDR3 is 20 amino acids. The germline CDR1 and CDR2 sequences are MRHNA and SNTAGT. V dropped 6 bases and J dropped 0; count of bases not matched to a gene: 17. CDR3 region: CASSRIRTSGTPSSYNEQFF. The CDR3 DNA reads as TGTGCCAGCAGCCGGATTAGGACTAGCGGCACTCCCAGCTCCTACAATGAGCAGTTCTTC.

This clone occurred a few times. The CDR3 reads CASSPTVQAPQHF. CDR3 DNA: TGTGCCAGCAGCCCGACAGTCCAGGCGCCCCAGCATTTT. The chain couples TRBV7-2 to TRBJ1-5; TRBD1 might be the D (5 bases). The germline V gene has CDR1 SGHTA and CDR2 FQGNSA. This CDR3 is built from 13 residues. V dropped 5 bases and J dropped 9 bases, with 14 bases sitting between them.

This sequence joins TRBV10-1 and TRBJ2-1, with 7 bases fitting TRBD1. Germline V gives CDR1 WNHNN, CDR2 SYGVQD (reference sequence). The CDR3 consists of 15 residues. V trimming: 4 bases; J trimming: 2 bases; junction bases outside the gene matches: 5. The CDR3 DNA follows: TGCGCCAGCAGTGTTGGGACAGAGACCTACAATGAGCAGTTCTTC. This sequence encodes CASSVGTETYNEQFF.

The V gene is TRBV29-1, the J gene TRBJ2-3, with 9 nucleotides matching TRBD2. Germline trimming cut 3 bases from V and 7 bases from J; bases unmatched to any gene: 8. CDR3 size: 14 residues. Germline loops: CDR1 SQVTM, CDR2 ANQGSEA. The CDR3 nucleotides read TGCAGCGTTGATGAGGCGCGGGGGGGCCATACGCAGTATTTT. Protein: CSVDEARGGHTQYF.

The chain has TRBV24-1 and TRBJ1-5; tentatively, D is TRBD1 (6 bases). The CDR3 has 16 residues. CDR1 is KGHDR, CDR2 SFDVKD, per germline. V lost 3 bases, J lost 5 bases, and 16 bases lay in between. The CDR3 spells CATSDVKDSLYQPQHF. The DNA for the CDR3 is TGTGCCACCAGTGATGTGAAGGACAGCCTTTATCAGCCCCAGCATTTT.

This sequence joins TRBV7-9 and TRBJ1-1; no clear D gene. CDR3 length: 11 amino acids. The germline V gene encodes CDR1 SEHNR and CDR2 FQNEAQ (reference sequence). Trimming shortened V by 1 base and J by 7 bases, and 4 bases separated the two germline ends. The CDR3 region has the DNA TGTGCCAGCAGCTTAGAAGGTGAAGCTTTCTTT. It encodes CASSLEGEAFF.

The CDR3 DNA reads as TGTGCCAGCACCCACCGGGGACTAGAGGGTGAGCAGTTCTTC. This codes for CASTHRGLEGEQFF. V gene TRBV14 combines with J gene TRBJ2-1, with 8 bases fitting TRBD2. CDR1 is SGHDN, CDR2 FVKESK, per germline. The CDR3 has 14 residues. V trimming: 7 bases; J trimming: 9 bases; junction bases outside the gene matches: 11.

This chain connects TRBV4-1 to TRBJ1-4; TRBD1 matches at 7 bases. After removal of 1 base from V and 5 bases from J, the junction contained 1 base not matched to a gene. The CDR3 loop spans 14 amino acids. Germline values: CDR1 MGHRA, CDR2 YSYEKL. DNA for the CDR3: TGCGCCAGCAGCCAAGTGACAGGGAATGAAAAACTGTTTTTT. This sequence encodes CASSQVTGNEKLFF.

V gene TRBV15 combines with J gene TRBJ2-5; D tentatively reads TRBD1 or TRBD2 (5 bases each). Trimming shortened V by 1 base and J by 1 base, and 10 bases separated the two germline ends. CDR1 is LNHNV, CDR2 YYDKDF, per germline (reference sequence). The CDR3 spans 15 residues. The CDR3 region is CATSRGSGRQETQYF. In DNA form, the CDR3 reads TGTGCCACCAGCAGAGGGTCGGGACGCCAAGAGACCCAGTACTTC.

CDR3 amino acids: CASSRGQGYSGYTF. For the CDR3, the DNA is TGTGCCAGCAGTAGGGGACAGGGTTATAGTGGCTACACCTTC. The chain carries TRBV6-5 and TRBJ1-2; 9 bases align to TRBD1. The length of the CDR3 is 14 residues. V trimming: 5 bases; J trimming: 7 bases; junction bases outside the gene matches: 8. The germline gives CDR1 MNHEY, CDR2 SVGAGI.

The chain has TRBV10-1 and TRBJ2-5, with TRBD2 matching over 12 bases. The CDR3 contains 18 residues. Germline V gene sequence: CDR1 WNHNN, CDR2 SYGVQD (reference sequence). V was pared by 9 bases and J by 4 bases, with 18 bases of the junction left unmatched. DNA for the CDR3: TGCGCCAGGCCGCCTCCTAGCGGGGGGGCCCACAATGGAGAGACCCAGTACTTC. It codes for CARPPPSGGAHNGETQYF.

This chain connects TRBV2 to TRBJ1-4; D remains ambiguous. Germline CDR1 and CDR2: SNHLY and FYNNEI. V dropped 8 bases and J dropped 4 bases, with 14 bases sitting between them. The CDR3 spans 14 residues. CDR3 sequence: CASFESTNNEKLFF. DNA for the CDR3: TGTGCCAGCTTTGAATCGACCAATAATGAAAAACTGTTTTTT.